Reported below is one TCR beta chain. The data stem from a study of blood T cell repertoires in COVID-19. For the study at large: PBMCs, B-cell-depleted T cells, or T cells were the source of the cDNA or gDNA that made up the material.

Trimming removed 7 bases from V and 0 bases from J; junction bases left unmatched: 2. CDR1 LNHDA and CDR2 SQIVND come from the germline V gene (reference sequence). This CDR3 region has 14 residues. Sequencing was performed with immunoSEQ multiplex PCR; in TCRdb, only in-frame clones are kept and a portion is missing. The sample yields approximately 240,000 clones, roughly nine tenths seen once. The participants were between roughly 18 and 90 years old and came from under 25 US areas. The genes are TRBV19 and TRBJ2-2; 7 bases match TRBD1. This sequence was found in a woman younger than 35 in a cohort exposed to, infected with or recovered from COVID-19 (not recorded which). Sequencing was performed on PBMCs or T cells enriched from blood (not recorded which). CDR3 in amino acids: CASTGTANTGELFF. As DNA, the CDR3 is TGTGCCAGTACGGGGACAGCGAACACCGGGGAGCTGTTTTTT.